This TCR beta chain was documented in a study of blood T cells in healthy people across ages (dated by TCRdb to 2013 to 2016). Looking at the study overall: In model experiments, template switching captured roughly one uniquely barcoded TCR beta cDNA molecule for every two T cells. Using deep sequencing normalized with unique cDNA molecular identifiers, the study measured how TCR beta repertoire diversity changes with age. The donors were divided into four age groups: young (average around 17 years), middle-aged (approximately 39), aged (about 60) and long-lived (roughly 86). To avoid experimental bias, donors of different ages were distributed randomly across sequencing lanes. Two additional independent replicas of 1 million unique cDNA reads from the same blood draw were analyzed for two donors (one aged 18 to 29 and one aged 80 or older).

The library relied on 5' RACE. Sequencing used an Illumina HiSeq 2500. A second PCR of about 6 to 11 cycles was run with a J-beta primer mix and a sample-barcoded 5' primer. Each TCR beta cDNA molecule received a unique molecular identifier from a template-switch 5' adaptor carrying 12 random nucleotides. Each sample yielded at least 3 million CDR3-containing paired-end reads. All of the RNA was converted into first-strand cDNA using the Mint cDNA synthesis kit, with a TRBC-specific oligonucleotide serving as the primer. Following uracil-DNA glycosylase treatment, all cDNA underwent a first 18-cycle PCR with the universal primers M1SS and BC2_uni_R. The original pipeline was this. For normalization, 1 million high-quality reads were randomly selected from each sample, with every read carrying a distinct molecular identifier. Reads with shared molecular identifiers were discarded instead of being binned into consensus sequences. CDR3 identification, clonotype clustering and error correction used MiTCR with a Q25 quality threshold and the strictest error-elimination algorithm. Lower-bound total TCR beta diversity was estimated with a nonparametric unseen species model using Euler transformation. In-frame beta chains were kept once TCRdb had trimmed the public reads at Q25 with fastp and called clones with MiXCR. Every distinct CDR3 protein forms one entry, paired with its most common genes and DNA. The V and J calls, along with clone size, are taken from TCRdb and not from the paper's own processing. The sample table holds about 1.8 million distinct CDR3 sequences, of which 49% were seen once. The biggest ten clones account for approximately 2.1% of the sample.

This clonotype was seen many times. The target of this receptor is not known. Within one base of it there is no much larger clone, and no base qualities were kept. Systemically healthy Caucasian individuals from Russia, around 39 in total and aged 6 to 90 years, were included as donors. Approximately 10 milliliters of peripheral blood were collected from each donor into EDTA-treated Vacutainer tubes. Ficoll-Paque density-gradient centrifugation was used to isolate PBMCs, with at least 6.5 million per sample. Total RNA was extracted from PBMCs with Trizol reagent, with at least 5.5 micrograms obtained per sample. The percentages of naive CD45RAhigh/CD27high T cells were determined by flow cytometry on a PBMC aliquot from every donor. The paper's findings and limits, for the study overall: There was a strong correlation between observed TCR beta diversity and the percentage of naive T cells measured by flow cytometry. Since profiling was done on bulk unsorted PBMCs, naive and antigen-experienced compartments could not be conclusively compared. Estimates of total diversity based on one million sequenced T cells were considered lower bounds and underestimates. As age increased, observed TCR beta diversity per million T cells dropped in a roughly linear way, and a significant reduction was already evident by age roughly 36. Donor CMV infection status was unknown, potentially confounding age-related changes in expanded clonotypes. The long-lived group showed more naive CD4+ T cells, fewer expanded clones and increased TCR diversity than the aged group, suggesting age selection.

Sequenced: blood. The sequence derives from a woman between 40 and 50 years old in good health.

The CDR3 amino acid sequence is: CASSPGPSNEQFF. The nucleotides are TGTGCCAGCAGCCCGGGTCCGAGCAATGAGCAGTTCTTC. The chain joins TRBV7-2 to TRBJ2-1, with no D gene named confidently. As encoded in the germline V gene, CDR1 is SGHTA while CDR2 is FQGNSA. The CDR3 sequence holds 13 residues, the cysteine and phenylalanine included. CDR3 DNA is the only sequence kept; it has 39 bases, read in frame from the first base. V and J lose 5 bases and 6 bases, and a span of 11 bases separates them.